Presented here are 14 T cell receptor beta chains from one specimen sequenced in a study of blood T cell repertoires in COVID-19. Some clones are missing from TCRdb's copy, which holds only in-frame ones; the method was immunoSEQ multiplex PCR. The data hold around 120,000 clones, with around 90% observed a single time. Sequences were obtained from peripheral blood. These receptors all stem from a woman in her fifties or sixties with COVID-19, enrolled during active disease.

The V gene is TRBV6-1, the J gene TRBJ1-5; no firm D call. There are 12 residues in the CDR3. Germline lookup yields CDR1 MNHNS and CDR2 SASEGT. The V gene lost 3 bases and the J gene lost 6 bases, with 6 bases spanning the gap. The CDR3 protein is CASSDGGQPQHF. The CDR3 DNA is TGTGCCAGCAGTGACGGAGGTCAGCCCCAGCATTTT.

The sample holds one count of this clone. J is TRBJ2-1 and V is TRBV7-3; 8 bases match TRBD2. Germline CDR1 reads SGHTA; CDR2 reads FQGTGA. J was trimmed by 6 bases and V by 2 bases; bases with no gene match: 6. CDR3 length: 15 amino acids. CDR3 residues: CASSLRLAGGNEQFF. In DNA, the CDR3 is TGTGCCAGCAGCTTACGTTTGGCGGGGGGCAATGAGCAGTTCTTC. Combining the CDR3 with reference TRBV7-3 and TRBJ2-1 gives the whole variable domain GAGVSQTPSNKVTEKGKYVELRCDPISGHTALYWYRQSLGQGPEFLIYFQGTGAADDSGLPNDRFFAVRPEGSVSTLKIQRTERGDSAVYLCASSLRLAGGNEQFFGPGTRLTVL.

The chain recombines TRBV29-1 with TRBJ2-2, with 7 bases aligning to TRBD1. Germline assignment: CDR1 SQVTM and CDR2 ANQGSEA. V trimming: 4 bases; J trimming: 4 bases; junction bases outside the gene matches: 9. The CDR3 contains 15 residues. The CDR3 spells CSVGGTDTVTGELFF. The CDR3 DNA is TGCAGCGTTGGAGGGACAGATACCGTCACCGGGGAGCTGTTTTTT.

This clone was detected only a few times. The sample carries other DNA sequences with the same CDR3. The chain combines TRBV6-1 with TRBJ2-5; TRBD2 matches 11 bases. V gave up 3 bases and J gave up 2 bases; unmatched junction bases: 5. The germline V gene has CDR1 MNHNS and CDR2 SASEGT. There are 16 residues in the CDR3. The CDR3 loop reads CASSELAGGPQETQYF. The CDR3 DNA is TGTGCCAGCAGTGAGCTAGCGGGGGGTCCTCAAGAGACCCAGTACTTC.

The chain employs TRBV6-5 and TRBJ1-3; tentative D call: TRBD1 (5 bases). This CDR3 contains 15 residues. Germline V gene data show CDR1 as MNHEY and CDR2 as SVGAGI. Deletions cut 5 bases from V and 0 bases from J, with 11 bases between. The DNA of the CDR3 is TGTGCCAGCAGTCTAATCGGGGGCTCTGGAAACACCATATATTTT. Translating gives CASSLIGGSGNTIYF.

The chain uses TRBV5-1 and TRBJ1-1, with 7 bases aligning to TRBD1. The CDR3 extends over 14 amino acids. V shed 1 base, J shed 5 bases, and the junction held 5 bases outside the gene matches. Germline V lookup: CDR1 SGHRS, CDR2 YFSETQ. The CDR3 loop reads CASSLHDRETEAFF. The DNA for the CDR3 is TGCGCCAGCAGCTTGCATGACAGGGAGACTGAAGCTTTCTTT.

This sequence joins TRBV3-1 (or the pseudogene TRBV3-2) and TRBJ1-5; D remains ambiguous. V was shortened by 2 bases and J by 7 bases, with 12 bases between the two germline ends. Germline loops: CDR1 LGHDT, CDR2 YNNKEL (reference sequence). The CDR3 is 14 amino acids. CDR3 bases: TGTGCCAGCAGCCAATCCATCAGAGGCCAGCCCCAGCATTTT. This codes for CASSQSIRGQPQHF.

The chain is built from TRBV2 and TRBJ2-1; no clear D. Germline lookup yields CDR1 SNHLY and CDR2 FYNNEI. Trimming shortened V by 4 bases and J by 3 bases, and 10 bases separated the two germline ends. The CDR3 totals 14 residues. CDR3: CASSGQAVYNEQFF. CDR3 DNA: TGTGCCAGCAGTGGGCAGGCTGTCTACAATGAGCAGTTCTTC.

This clone was observed once. J is TRBJ1-2 and V is TRBV7-8, with TRBD1 matching over 7 bases. V was clipped by 1 base and J by 4 bases; unmatched bases: 15. The CDR3 spans 18 residues. In germline, CDR1 is SGHVS, CDR2 FQNEAQ. The DNA for the CDR3 is TGTGCCAGCAGCTTAGTGTCAGGGGGTGGGGCAGGGCCCTATGGCTACACCTTC. Its translation: CASSLVSGGGAGPYGYTF.

The gene calls are TRBV4-2 and TRBJ2-1, with 10 bases lining up with TRBD1. The J segment lost 8 bases and the V segment lost 4 bases, leaving 14 bases of the junction unmatched. This CDR3 has 17 amino acids. Germline CDR1 and CDR2: LGHNA and YNFKEQ. CDR3 residues: CASSPPVRDRGHYEQFF. CDR3 in DNA: TGTGCCAGCAGCCCTCCCGTTCGGGACAGGGGACACTATGAGCAGTTCTTC.

The rearrangement uses TRBV3-1 (or the pseudogene TRBV3-2) and TRBJ2-1, with a possible D match to TRBD2 (6 bases). Germline values: CDR1 LGHDT, CDR2 YNNKEL (reference sequence). This CDR3 contains 17 residues. V was pared by 3 bases and J by 7 bases, with 22 bases between. CDR3 amino acids: CASSQVKGLLTTNEQFF. CDR3 DNA: TGTGCCAGCAGCCAGGTCAAGGGACTCCTTACTACTAATGAGCAGTTCTTC.

V is TRBV19 and J is TRBJ1-6; D is unresolved. Germline assignment: CDR1 LNHDA and CDR2 SQIVND (reference sequence). The CDR3 extends over 12 amino acids. V was shortened by 3 bases and J by 7 bases, with 4 bases between the two germline ends. The CDR3 sequence is CASSISNSPLHF. CDR3 sequence (DNA): TGTGCCAGTAGTATTAGCAATTCACCCCTCCACTTT.

The rearrangement joins TRBV19 to TRBJ1-1, with D hard to call. The CDR3 has 12 residues. The germline V gene has CDR1 LNHDA and CDR2 SQIVND (reference sequence). Trimming shortened V by 10 bases and J by 10 bases, and 19 bases separated the two germline ends. CDR3 protein: CATVVMGSRAFF. The CDR3 DNA follows: TGTGCCACCGTGGTAATGGGGAGTCGAGCTTTCTTT. The full variable domain, rest sourced from reference TRBV19 and TRBJ1-1, is DGGITQSPKYLFRKEGQNVTLSCEQNLNHDAMYWYRQDPGQGLRLIYYSQIVNDFQKGDIAEGYSVSREKKESFPLTVTSAQKNPTAFYLCATVVMGSRAFFGQGTRLTVV.

The chain uses TRBV19 and TRBJ2-7; the match to TRBD1 covers 9 bases. V lost 4 bases and J lost 2; bases outside the gene matches: 6. The germline CDR1 and CDR2 sequences are LNHDA and SQIVND (reference sequence). The CDR3 sequence is 15 residues long. As DNA, the CDR3 is TGTGCCAGTAGTAGAGGGACAGGGCCCGCCTACGAGCAGTACTTC. Translated, it gives CASSRGTGPAYEQYF.